This section outlines one TCR beta chain sequence together with its context. Its antigen is still unknown. This entry belongs to a study of T cell responses to AZD1222 COVID-19 vaccine. Study-wide context: Doses given second, at about 4 or about 12 weeks, were pooled.

Whole-study results and caveats: Compared with day 0, the breadth and depth of the Spike-specific TCR repertoire rose significantly after two doses of AZD1222. The study identified only six AZD1222 recipients as seropositive at baseline. Among spike-specific TCRs, nearly half reportedly target unmutated variant regions.

This table comes from immunoSEQ multiplex PCR, and its TCRdb copy is limited to in-frame clones, with some not included. The sample includes fewer than 120,000 clones, about 87% of them seen just once. The receptor comes from an adult in good health. Sequenced here: peripheral blood, sampled on day 0 of AZD1222 vaccination.

CDR3 nucleotides: TGTGCCACCAGCAGAGAATCTAATTCACCCCTCCACTTT. Protein product: CATSRESNSPLHF. This rearrangement joins TRBV15 to TRBJ1-6; D not certain. This CDR3 has 13 amino acids. V lost 0 bases and J lost 6, with 3 bases in between. CDR1 is LNHNV, CDR2 YYDKDF, per germline (reference sequence).